One and the same sample provided the 11 T cell receptor beta chains below, sequenced in a study of CD4 T cells in relation to SARS-CoV-2 and coronaviruses. Unexposed donor CD4+ T cells date from about 2010-2019, before the COVID-19 pandemic. Using immunoSEQ multiplex PCR, the repertoire was profiled, and TCRdb retains in-frame clones only, with some absent. The sample yields more than 55,000 clones, 86% seen once. Sequencing input: memory CD4+ T cells from PBMCs. The source of these receptors is a human donor in good health.

There are a few counts of this clone. The V and J genes are TRBV28 and TRBJ1-6, with D unresolved. Germline CDR1 and CDR2: MDHEN and SYDVKM. V gave up 5 bases and J gave up 0 bases, with 11 bases separating them. This CDR3 has 16 residues. The CDR3 region is CASSTPGSSYNSPLHF. The CDR3 nucleotides are TGTGCCAGCAGTACTCCTGGGAGCTCCTATAATTCACCCCTCCACTTT.

By sample share, this clone is medium-sized. The chain is built from TRBV9 and TRBJ1-4, with TRBD1 matching over 8 bases. From germline, CDR1 is SGDLS and CDR2 YYNGEE. Trimming took 4 bases from V and 6 from J; bases not matched to a gene: 8. The CDR3 is made up of 15 amino acids. CDR3 DNA sequence: TGTGCCAGCAGCCCGAGACAGGGGAATGATGAAAAACTGTTTTTT. It codes for CASSPRQGNDEKLFF.

This clone was recorded only once. The J gene is TRBJ1-5, the V gene TRBV6-5; the match to TRBD1 covers 8 bases. Germline values: CDR1 MNHEY, CDR2 SVGAGI. The CDR3 is 16 residues long. V gave up 4 bases and J gave up 4 bases; unmatched junction bases: 9. CDR3 in amino acids: CASSSRTDRGNQPQHF. The CDR3 bases are TGTGCCAGCAGTTCCCGAACCGACAGGGGTAATCAGCCCCAGCATTTT.

The chain recombines TRBV2 with TRBJ1-1; 8 bases agree with TRBD1. Germline CDR1 and CDR2: SNHLY and FYNNEI. The V gene end was trimmed by 5 bases and the J gene end by 4 bases; junction bases not matched to a gene: 9. The CDR3 consists of 15 residues. CDR3 amino acids: CASSSDRGQGTEAFF. CDR3 nucleotide sequence: TGTGCCAGCAGTTCAGACAGGGGCCAAGGCACTGAAGCTTTCTTT.

The chain carries TRBV4-2 and TRBJ2-5; 7 nucleotides agree with TRBD1. V was clipped by 1 base and J by 2 bases; unmatched bases: 10. Germline CDR1 is LGHNA and CDR2 is YNFKEQ. The CDR3 length is 17 residues. The CDR3 nucleotides read TGTGCCAGCAGCCAAGCCCGAGGGACAGTTGAGCAAGAGACCCAGTACTTC. Amino acids: CASSQARGTVEQETQYF.

The rearrangement uses TRBV5-1 and TRBJ2-2; no clear D. With 0 bases removed from V and 5 bases from J, the gap between germline ends came to 5 bases. The length of the CDR3 is 13 residues. CDR1 is SGHRS, CDR2 YFSETQ, per germline. CDR3 DNA sequence: TGCGCCAGCAGCTTGGATGGTACCGGGGAGCTGTTTTTT. This encodes CASSLDGTGELFF.

The genes are TRBV27 and TRBJ1-1, with D possibly being TRBD1 (5 bases). The CDR3 spans 17 residues. The ends were cut back, 4 bases at V and 0 bases at J, with 18 bases in the middle. Germline V CDR1 and CDR2: MNHEY, SMNVEV (reference sequence). The CDR3 here is CASSSTAIGAMNTEAFF. DNA for the CDR3: TGTGCCAGCAGTTCCACAGCGATTGGGGCCATGAACACTGAAGCTTTCTTT.

The chain links TRBV5-1 to TRBJ2-4, with 7 bases aligning to TRBD2. Per germline, CDR1 SGHRS and CDR2 YFSETQ. The CDR3 is 15 residues long. V lost 5 bases and J lost 8; bases outside the gene matches: 13. For the CDR3, the DNA is TGCGCCAGCAGGGGTTGGGGGGGAGGATCGGACATTCAGTACTTC. Amino acid sequence: CASRGWGGGSDIQYF.

The chain has TRBV27 and TRBJ2-6; 9 nucleotides match TRBD1. CDR3 length: 17 amino acids. Germline V gene sequence: CDR1 MNHEY, CDR2 SMNVEV (reference sequence). J lost 3 bases, V lost 2 bases, and 5 bases had no gene match. The CDR3 protein is CASSLSGQGFGANVLTF. The CDR3 bases are TGTGCCAGCAGTTTAAGCGGACAGGGGTTTGGGGCCAACGTCCTGACTTTC.

This chain connects TRBV6-5 to TRBJ2-3, with D tentatively TRBD1 (7 bases). The V and J ends lost 8 bases and 5 bases respectively, with 17 bases between them. Germline V CDR1 and CDR2: MNHEY, SVGAGI. The CDR3 totals 14 residues. The CDR3 here is CASQSGGGGDTQYF. The CDR3 coding sequence is TGTGCCAGCCAATCTGGAGGGGGCGGAGATACGCAGTATTTT.

The chain couples TRBV19 to TRBJ2-6, with 7 bases aligning to TRBD1. This CDR3 comprises 15 residues. Germline V gives CDR1 LNHDA, CDR2 SQIVND (reference sequence). V lost 7 bases, J lost 3 bases, and 6 bases stayed unmatched. The CDR3: CASIHTGDGANVLTF. The CDR3 coding sequence is TGTGCCAGTATTCATACAGGGGATGGGGCCAACGTCCTGACTTTC.